A selection of T cell receptor beta chains follows, all from one sample in a study of T cells in Graves' hyperthyroidism and ophthalmopathy. TCRdb reprocessed the multiplex PCR reads via MiXCR and lists one record per CDR3 protein. This table holds more than 550,000 distinct CDR3 sequences, roughly a sixth found once. Sequencing used blood. The origin of the receptors is a woman in her forties or fifties with Graves' hyperthyroidism that later progressed to Graves' ophthalmopathy. Both conserved end residues are part of each CDR3. The D gene is left open where the match is weak. Not every row has a clone size; where given, it reads once, few, many or a size class.

DNA	CDR3	D	V	J	size
TGTGCCAGCAGCCAAGACGGGACAGGGGTCGCAGATACGCAGTATTTT	CASSQDGTGVADTQYF	TRBD1	TRBV3-1	TRBJ2-3	many
TGCGCCAGCAGCTTGTTGTCTAGCGGGGCGTACGAGCAGTACTTC	CASSLLSSGAYEQYF	TRBD2	TRBV5-1	TRBJ2-7	many
TGTGCCACCAGCAGAGGGAGAGGACAGGGGGCTGATGAAAAACTGTTTTTT	CATSRGRGQGADEKLFF	TRBD1	TRBV15	TRBJ1-4	few
TGCAGTGCTAGAGGAACAGGGGGCCACACTGAAGCTTTCTTT	CSARGTGGHTEAFF	TRBD1	TRBV20-1	TRBJ1-1	many
TGCAGCGTTGAAGGCCTCAGGGAGTGGAACACGAACACTGAAGCTTTCTTT	CSVEGLREWNTNTEAFF	NA	TRBV29-1	TRBJ1-1	few
TGTGCCAGCAGTTCTCGGGATCCGGGGACAGGCTTGATCTACGAGCAGTACTTC	CASSSRDPGTGLIYEQYF	TRBD1	TRBV12-3/TRBV12-4	TRBJ2-7	many
TGTGCCAGCAGCCATTCAGAAGGAGAAAAACTGTTTTTT	CASSHSEGEKLFF	NA	TRBV3-1	TRBJ1-4	many
TGTGCCAGCAGCCAAAGGACGGCCGGAAACACCATATATTTT	CASSQRTAGNTIYF	NA	TRBV3-1	TRBJ1-3	NA
TGTGCCAGCAGCCCCGCACAGACAGTCCAAGAGACCCAGTACTTC	CASSPAQTVQETQYF	NA	TRBV3-1	TRBJ2-5	NA
TGCAGCGTCGCGGCAGGGAACACTGAAGCTTTCTTT	CSVAAGNTEAFF	NA	TRBV29-1	TRBJ1-1	many
TGTGCCAGTAGTCTCGGACAGGGTAGGAACTATGGCTACACCTTC	CASSLGQGRNYGYTF	TRBD1	TRBV19	TRBJ1-2	few
TGCAGTGCTGGCATGAGCGGGGGGGCCCAAGAGACCCAGTACTTC	CSAGMSGGAQETQYF	TRBD2	TRBV20-1	TRBJ2-5	NA
TGCGCCAGCAGCCAAACAGGTAACAATGAGCAGTTCTTC	CASSQTGNNEQFF	NA	TRBV4-1	TRBJ2-1	NA
TGTGCCAGCAGGCCCGGGACAATAAATTACAATGAGCAGTTCTTC	CASRPGTINYNEQFF	NA	TRBV14	TRBJ2-1	few
TGCGCCAGCAGCTTGTTGACAGGTTGGACCGGGGAGCTGTTTTTT	CASSLLTGWTGELFF	NA	TRBV5-1	TRBJ2-2	many
TGTGCCAGCAGCTTAGATGGGGGACAGGGTTTAAATCAGCCCCAGCATTTT	CASSLDGGQGLNQPQHF	TRBD1	TRBV11-2	TRBJ1-5	NA